Each of the 3 T cell receptor beta chains below was sequenced from the same sample in a study of tumor-infiltrating lymphocytes in oesophageal squamous cell carcinoma. TCRdb reprocessed the PCR reads via MiXCR and lists one record per CDR3 protein. The table has about 20,000 distinct CDR3 sequences, roughly 36% seen once. Sequenced: esophageal tumor tissue. The source of these receptors is a male donor with esophageal squamous cell carcinoma.

This chain joins TRBV7-3 and TRBJ2-6, with D unclear. TRBJ2-7 explains the end of the DNA better; the J call may be wrong. The CDR3 length is 13 residues. CDR1 and CDR2 from the germline V gene are SGHTA and FQGTGA. CDR3 in amino acids: CASSLDPSYEQYF. The CDR3 coding sequence is TGTGCCAGCAGCTTAGACCCCTCTTACGAGCAGTACTTC.

This clonotype was detected a few times. The J gene is TRBJ2-1, the V gene TRBV7-8; D is ambiguous. Germline values: CDR1 SGHVS, CDR2 FQNEAQ. The CDR3 runs 14 residues. V was pared by 1 base and J by 0 bases, with 4 bases between. The CDR3 loop reads CASSLVSSYNEQFF. The CDR3 nucleotides are TGTGCCAGCAGCTTAGTGAGCTCCTACAATGAGCAGTTCTTC.

The chain uses TRBV28 and TRBJ2-1; D gene ambiguous. The DNA end favors TRBJ1-2, so the J call may be wrong. The length of the CDR3 is 12 residues. Germline V lookup: CDR1 MDHEN, CDR2 SYDVKM. CDR3 nucleotides: TGTGCCACTCATTTAACTAACTATGGCTACACCTTC. The encoded protein is CATHLTNYGYTF.